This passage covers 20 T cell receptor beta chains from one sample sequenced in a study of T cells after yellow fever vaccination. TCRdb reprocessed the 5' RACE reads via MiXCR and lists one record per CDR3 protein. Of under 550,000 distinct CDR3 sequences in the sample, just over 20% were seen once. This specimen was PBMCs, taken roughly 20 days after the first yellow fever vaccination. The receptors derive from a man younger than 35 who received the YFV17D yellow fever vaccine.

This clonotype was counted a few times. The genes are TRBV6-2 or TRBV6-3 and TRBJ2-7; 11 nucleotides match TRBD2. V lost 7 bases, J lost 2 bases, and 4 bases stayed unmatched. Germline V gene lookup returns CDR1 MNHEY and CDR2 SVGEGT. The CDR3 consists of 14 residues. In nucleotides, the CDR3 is TGTGCCAGCACTCGACTAGCGGGGACCTACGAGCAGTACTTC. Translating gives CASTRLAGTYEQYF.

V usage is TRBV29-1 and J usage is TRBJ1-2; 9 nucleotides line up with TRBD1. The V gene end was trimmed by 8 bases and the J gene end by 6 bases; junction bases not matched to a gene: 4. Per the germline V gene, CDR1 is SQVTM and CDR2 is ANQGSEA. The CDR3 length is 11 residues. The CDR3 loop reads CSTRQGDGYTF. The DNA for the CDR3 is TGCAGCACCCGACAGGGGGATGGCTACACCTTC.

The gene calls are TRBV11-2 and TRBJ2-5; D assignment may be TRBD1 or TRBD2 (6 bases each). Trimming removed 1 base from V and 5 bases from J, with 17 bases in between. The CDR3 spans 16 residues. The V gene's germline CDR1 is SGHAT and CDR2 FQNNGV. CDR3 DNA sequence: TGTGCCAGCAGCTTAGGCCAACAGGGACGGGGGGAGACCCAGTACTTC. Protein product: CASSLGQQGRGETQYF.

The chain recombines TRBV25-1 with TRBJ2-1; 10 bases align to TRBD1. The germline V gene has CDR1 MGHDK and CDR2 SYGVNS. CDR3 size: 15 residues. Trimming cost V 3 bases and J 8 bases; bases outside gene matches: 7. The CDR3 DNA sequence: TGTGCCAGCAGTGACCTCTGGACAGGGGGGTATGAGCAGTTCTTC. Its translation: CASSDLWTGGYEQFF. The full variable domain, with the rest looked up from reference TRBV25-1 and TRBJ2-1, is EADIYQTPRYLVIGTGKKITLECSQTMGHDKMYWYQQDPGMELHLIHYSYGVNSTEKGDLSSESTVSRIRTEHFPLTLESARPSHTSQYLCASSDLWTGGYEQFFGPGTRLTVL.

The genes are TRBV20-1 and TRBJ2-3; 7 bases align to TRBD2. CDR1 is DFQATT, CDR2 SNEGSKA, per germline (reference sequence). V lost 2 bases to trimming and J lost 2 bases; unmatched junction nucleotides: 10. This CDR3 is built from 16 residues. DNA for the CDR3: TGCAGTGCTAGACCGTCCCGCGGGGGATACACAGATACGCAGTATTTT. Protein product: CSARPSRGGYTDTQYF.

The chain's CDR3 is CASSDRSYNEQFF. As DNA, the CDR3 is TGTGCCAGCAGCGACAGGTCCTACAATGAGCAGTTCTTC. The chain uses TRBV12-3 or TRBV12-4 and TRBJ2-1; D is possibly TRBD1 (6 bases). This CDR3 has 13 amino acids. V was pared by 6 bases and J by 1 base, with 7 bases between.

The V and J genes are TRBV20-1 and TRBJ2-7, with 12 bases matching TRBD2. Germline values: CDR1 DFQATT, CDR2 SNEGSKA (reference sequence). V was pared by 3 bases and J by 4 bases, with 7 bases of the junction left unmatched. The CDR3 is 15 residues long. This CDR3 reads CSARSPSGGAYEQYV. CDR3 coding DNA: TGCAGTGCTAGGTCCCCTAGCGGGGGGGCGTACGAGCAGTACGTC.

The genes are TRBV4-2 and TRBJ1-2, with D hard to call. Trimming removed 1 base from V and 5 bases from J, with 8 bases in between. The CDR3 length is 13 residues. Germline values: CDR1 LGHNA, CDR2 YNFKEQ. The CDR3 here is CASSQVGRYGYTF. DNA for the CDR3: TGTGCCAGCAGCCAAGTGGGTCGATATGGCTACACCTTC.

The DNA for the CDR3 is TGCGCCAGCAGCCAAGATGTAGGCCTAGCGGCGAACAATGAGCAGTTCTTC. This codes for CASSQDVGLAANNEQFF. V is TRBV4-3 and J is TRBJ2-1, with 7 bases identical to TRBD2. V lost 0 bases and J lost 5; bases outside the gene matches: 10. CDR3 length equals 17 residues. Germline-derived CDR1 and CDR2 are LGHNA and YSLEER.

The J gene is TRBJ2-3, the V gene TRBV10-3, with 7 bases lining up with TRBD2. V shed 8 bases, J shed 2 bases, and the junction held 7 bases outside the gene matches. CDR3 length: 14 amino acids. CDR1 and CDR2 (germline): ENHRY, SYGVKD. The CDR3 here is CAIAWGGTTDTQYF. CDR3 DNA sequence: TGTGCCATCGCATGGGGGGGAACCACAGATACGCAGTATTTT.

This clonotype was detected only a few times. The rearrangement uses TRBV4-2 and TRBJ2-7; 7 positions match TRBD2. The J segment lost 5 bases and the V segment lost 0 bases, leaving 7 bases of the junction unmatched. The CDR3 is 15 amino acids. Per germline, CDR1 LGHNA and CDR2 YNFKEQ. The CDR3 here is CASSQDTRLAHEQYV. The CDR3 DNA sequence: TGTGCCAGCAGCCAAGACACCAGACTAGCCCACGAGCAGTACGTC.

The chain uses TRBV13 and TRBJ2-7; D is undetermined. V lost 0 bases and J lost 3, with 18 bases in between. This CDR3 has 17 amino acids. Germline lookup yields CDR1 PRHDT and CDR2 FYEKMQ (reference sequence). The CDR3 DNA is TGTGCCAGCAGCTTAGGGACCGGGTTTTACCGAAACTACGAGCAGTACTTC. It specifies CASSLGTGFYRNYEQYF.

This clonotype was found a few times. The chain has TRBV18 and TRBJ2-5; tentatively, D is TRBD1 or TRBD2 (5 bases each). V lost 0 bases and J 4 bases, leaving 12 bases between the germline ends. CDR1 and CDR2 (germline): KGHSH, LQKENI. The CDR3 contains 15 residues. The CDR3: CASSPPPGTLETQYF. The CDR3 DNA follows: TGTGCCAGCTCACCACCACCCGGGACCTTAGAGACCCAGTACTTC.

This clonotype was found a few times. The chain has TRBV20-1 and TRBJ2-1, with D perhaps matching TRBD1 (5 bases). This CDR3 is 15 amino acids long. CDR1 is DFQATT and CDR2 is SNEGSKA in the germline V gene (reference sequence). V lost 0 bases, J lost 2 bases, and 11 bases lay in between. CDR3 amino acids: CSARDIRAAYNEQFF. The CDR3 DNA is TGCAGTGCTAGAGATATCAGGGCAGCCTACAATGAGCAGTTCTTC.

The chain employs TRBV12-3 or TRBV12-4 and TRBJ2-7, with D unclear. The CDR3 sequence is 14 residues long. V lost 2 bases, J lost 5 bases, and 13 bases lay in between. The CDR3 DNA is TGTGCCAGCAGTTTAAGCCTAACTTCCGACGAGCAGTACTTC. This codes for CASSLSLTSDEQYF.

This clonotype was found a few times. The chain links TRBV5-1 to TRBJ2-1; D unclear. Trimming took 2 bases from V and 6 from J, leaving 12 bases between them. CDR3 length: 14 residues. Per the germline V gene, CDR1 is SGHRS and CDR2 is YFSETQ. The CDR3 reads CASSFKGGVNEQFF. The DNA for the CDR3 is TGCGCCAGCAGCTTCAAAGGTGGTGTCAATGAGCAGTTCTTC.

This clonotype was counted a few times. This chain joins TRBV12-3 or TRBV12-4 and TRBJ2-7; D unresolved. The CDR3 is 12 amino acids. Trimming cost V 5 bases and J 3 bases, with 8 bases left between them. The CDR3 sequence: CASSDMLYEQYF. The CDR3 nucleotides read TGTGCCAGCAGTGACATGCTCTACGAGCAGTACTTC.

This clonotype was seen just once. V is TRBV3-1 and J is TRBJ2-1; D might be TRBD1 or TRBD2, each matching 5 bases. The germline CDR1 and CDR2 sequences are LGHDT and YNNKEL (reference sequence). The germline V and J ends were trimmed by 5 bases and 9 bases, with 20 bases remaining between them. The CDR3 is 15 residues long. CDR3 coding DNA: TGTGCCAGCAGCAAACAGGTCGCCAGCGGTTCTGAGCAGTTCTTC. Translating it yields CASSKQVASGSEQFF.

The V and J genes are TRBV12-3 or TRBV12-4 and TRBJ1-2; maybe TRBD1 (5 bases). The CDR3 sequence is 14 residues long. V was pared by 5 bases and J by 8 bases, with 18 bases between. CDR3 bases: TGTGCCAGCAGTACCTCAACCCTCTGGGGGGGCTACACCTTC. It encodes CASSTSTLWGGYTF.

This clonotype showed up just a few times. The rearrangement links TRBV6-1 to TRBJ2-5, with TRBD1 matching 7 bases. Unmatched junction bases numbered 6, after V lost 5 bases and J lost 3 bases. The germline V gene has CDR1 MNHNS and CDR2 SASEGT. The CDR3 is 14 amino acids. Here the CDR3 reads CASSRQGQKETQYF. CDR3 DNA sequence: TGTGCCAGCAGTCGCCAGGGACAGAAAGAGACCCAGTACTTC.